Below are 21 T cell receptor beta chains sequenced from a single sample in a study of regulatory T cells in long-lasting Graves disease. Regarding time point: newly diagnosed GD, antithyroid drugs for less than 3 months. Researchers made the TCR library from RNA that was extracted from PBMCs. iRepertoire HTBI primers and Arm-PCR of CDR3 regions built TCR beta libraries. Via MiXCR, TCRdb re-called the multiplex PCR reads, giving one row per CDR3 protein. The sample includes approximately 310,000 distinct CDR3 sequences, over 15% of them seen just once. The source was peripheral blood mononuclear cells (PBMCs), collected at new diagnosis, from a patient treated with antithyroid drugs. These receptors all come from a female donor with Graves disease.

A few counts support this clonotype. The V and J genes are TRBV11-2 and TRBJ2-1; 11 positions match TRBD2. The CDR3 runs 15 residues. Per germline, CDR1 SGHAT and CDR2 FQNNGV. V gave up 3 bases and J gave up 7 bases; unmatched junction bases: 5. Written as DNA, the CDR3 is TGTGCCAGCAGCTTCCTCACTAGCGGGAGTAATGAGCAGTTCTTC. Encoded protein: CASSFLTSGSNEQFF.

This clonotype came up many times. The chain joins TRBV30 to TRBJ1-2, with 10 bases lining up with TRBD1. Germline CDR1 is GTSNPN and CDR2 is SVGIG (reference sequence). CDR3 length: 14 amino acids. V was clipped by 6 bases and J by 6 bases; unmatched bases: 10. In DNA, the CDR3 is TGTGCCTGCCGGCAGACAGGGGGCTCGAATGGCTACACCTTC. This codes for CACRQTGGSNGYTF.

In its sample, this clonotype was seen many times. The CDR3 here is CAWKLGVGGYNEQFF. The CDR3 coding sequence is TGTGCCTGGAAATTGGGAGTAGGCGGCTACAATGAGCAGTTCTTC. The chain combines TRBV30 with TRBJ2-1; D might be TRBD2 (5 bases). The V gene's germline CDR1 is GTSNPN and CDR2 SVGIG (reference sequence). The CDR3 has 15 residues. Trimming took off 4 bases at V and 3 bases at J, with 16 bases between the two ends.

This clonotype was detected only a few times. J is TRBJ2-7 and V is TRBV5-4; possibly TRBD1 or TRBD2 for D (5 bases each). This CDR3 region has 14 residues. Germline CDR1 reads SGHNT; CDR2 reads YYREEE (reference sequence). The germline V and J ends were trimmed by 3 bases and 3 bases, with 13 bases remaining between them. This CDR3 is CASSSSGALYEQYF. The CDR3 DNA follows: TGTGCCAGCAGCTCCTCCGGGGCCCTCTACGAGCAGTACTTC.

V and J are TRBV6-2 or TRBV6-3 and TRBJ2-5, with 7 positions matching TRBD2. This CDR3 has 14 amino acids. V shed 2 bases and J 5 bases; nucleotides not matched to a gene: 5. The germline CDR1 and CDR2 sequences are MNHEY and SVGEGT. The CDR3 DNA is TGTGCCAGCAGTTACGCAACCGGGGGGGAGACCCAGTACTTC. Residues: CASSYATGGETQYF.

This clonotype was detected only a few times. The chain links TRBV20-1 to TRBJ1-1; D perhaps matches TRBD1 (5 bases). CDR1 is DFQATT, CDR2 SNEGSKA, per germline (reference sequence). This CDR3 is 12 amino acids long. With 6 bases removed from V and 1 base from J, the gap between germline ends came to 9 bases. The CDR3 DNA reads TGCAGTGCCTCAACAGGGAACACTGAAGCTTTCTTT. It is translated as CSASTGNTEAFF.

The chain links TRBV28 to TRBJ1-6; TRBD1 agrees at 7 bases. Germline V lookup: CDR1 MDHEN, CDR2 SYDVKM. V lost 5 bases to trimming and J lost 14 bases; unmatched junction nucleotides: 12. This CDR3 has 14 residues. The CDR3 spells CASSQTGRGFTLHF. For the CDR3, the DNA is TGTGCCAGCAGTCAGACAGGGCGGGGGTTCACCCTCCACTTT.

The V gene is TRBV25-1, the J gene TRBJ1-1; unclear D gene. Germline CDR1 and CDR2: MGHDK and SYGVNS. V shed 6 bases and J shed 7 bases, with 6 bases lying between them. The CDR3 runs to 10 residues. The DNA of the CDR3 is TGTGCCAGCAGAGGGATTGAAGCTTTCTTT. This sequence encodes CASRGIEAFF.

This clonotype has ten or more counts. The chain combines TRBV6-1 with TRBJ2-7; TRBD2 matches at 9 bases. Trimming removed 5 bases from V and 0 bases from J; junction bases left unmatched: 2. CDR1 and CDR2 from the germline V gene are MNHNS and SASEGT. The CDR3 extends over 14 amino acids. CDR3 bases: TGTGCCAGCAGTCGACTAGCGGACTCCTACGAGCAGTACTTC. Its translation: CASSRLADSYEQYF.

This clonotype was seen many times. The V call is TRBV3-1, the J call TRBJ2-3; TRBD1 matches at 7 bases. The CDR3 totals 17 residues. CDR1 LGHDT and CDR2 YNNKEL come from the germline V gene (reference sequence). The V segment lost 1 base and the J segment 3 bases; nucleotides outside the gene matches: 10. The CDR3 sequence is CASSQALRTGGTDTQYF. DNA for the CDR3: TGTGCCAGCAGCCAAGCCCTAAGGACAGGTGGGACAGATACGCAGTATTTT.

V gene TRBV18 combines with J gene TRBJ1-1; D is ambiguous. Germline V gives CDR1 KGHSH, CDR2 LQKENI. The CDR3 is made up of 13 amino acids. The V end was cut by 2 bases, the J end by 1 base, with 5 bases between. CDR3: CASSPMGNTEAFF. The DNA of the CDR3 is TGTGCCAGCTCACCAATGGGGAACACTGAAGCTTTCTTT. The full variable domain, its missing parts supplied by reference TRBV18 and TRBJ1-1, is NAGVMQNPRHLVRRRGQEARLRCSPMKGHSHVYWYRQLPEEGLKFMVYLQKENIIDESGMPKERFSAEFPKEGPSILRIQQVVRGDSAAYFCASSPMGNTEAFFGQGTRLTVV.

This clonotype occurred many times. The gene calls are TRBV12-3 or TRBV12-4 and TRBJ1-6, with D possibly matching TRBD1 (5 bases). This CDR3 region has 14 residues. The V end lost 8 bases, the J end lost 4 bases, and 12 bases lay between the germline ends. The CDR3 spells CASSTTEYNSPLHF. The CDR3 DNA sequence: TGTGCCAGCTCAACGACAGAATATAATTCACCCCTCCACTTT.

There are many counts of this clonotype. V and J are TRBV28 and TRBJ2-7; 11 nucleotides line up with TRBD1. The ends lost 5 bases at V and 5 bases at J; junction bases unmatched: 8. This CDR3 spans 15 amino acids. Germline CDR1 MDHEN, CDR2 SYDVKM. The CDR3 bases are TGTGCCAGCAGTCCTATCAGGACAGGGGGCCACGAGCAGTACTTC. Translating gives CASSPIRTGGHEQYF.

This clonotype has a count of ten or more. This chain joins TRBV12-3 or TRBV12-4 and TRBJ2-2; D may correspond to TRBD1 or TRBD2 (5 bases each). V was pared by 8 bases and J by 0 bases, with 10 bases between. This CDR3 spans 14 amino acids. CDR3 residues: CASSGRPNTGELFF. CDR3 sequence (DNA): TGTGCCAGCTCGGGGCGACCGAACACCGGGGAGCTGTTTTTT.

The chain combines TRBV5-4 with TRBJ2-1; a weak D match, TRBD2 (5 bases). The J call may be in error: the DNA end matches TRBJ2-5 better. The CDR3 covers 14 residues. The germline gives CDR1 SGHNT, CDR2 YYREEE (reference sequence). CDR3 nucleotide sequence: TGTGCCAGCAGCTTGTCTCTAGCTCGGGAGACCCAGTACTTC. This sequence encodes CASSLSLARETQYF.

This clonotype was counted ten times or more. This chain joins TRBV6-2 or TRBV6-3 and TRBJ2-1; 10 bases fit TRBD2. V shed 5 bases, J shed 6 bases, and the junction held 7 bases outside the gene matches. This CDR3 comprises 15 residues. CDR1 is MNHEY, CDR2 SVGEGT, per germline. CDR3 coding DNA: TGTGCCAGCAGTCCCCTAGCGGGAGTATCCAATGAGCAGTTCTTC. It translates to CASSPLAGVSNEQFF.

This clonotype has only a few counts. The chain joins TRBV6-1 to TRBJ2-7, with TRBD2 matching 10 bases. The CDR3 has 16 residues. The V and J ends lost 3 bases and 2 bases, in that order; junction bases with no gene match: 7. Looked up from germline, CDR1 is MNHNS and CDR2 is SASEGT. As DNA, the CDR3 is TGTGCCAGCAGTGATGGGATAGCGGGAGGACCCTACGAGCAGTACTTC. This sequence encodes CASSDGIAGGPYEQYF.

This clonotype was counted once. The CDR3 coding sequence is TGCGCCAGCAGCTTGGCTAACGTGTCACCCCTCCACTTT. Translated: CASSLANVSPLHF. The rearrangement links TRBV5-1 to TRBJ1-6, with unresolved D. V dropped 0 bases and J dropped 10 bases, with 8 bases sitting between them. This CDR3 is 13 amino acids long. The V gene's germline CDR1 is SGHRS and CDR2 YFSETQ.

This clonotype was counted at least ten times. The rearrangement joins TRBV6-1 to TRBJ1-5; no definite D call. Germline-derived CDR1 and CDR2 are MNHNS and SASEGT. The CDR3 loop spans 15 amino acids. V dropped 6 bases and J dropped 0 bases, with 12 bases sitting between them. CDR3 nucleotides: TGTGCCAGCAGCGACCTGGGGATTAGCAATCAGCCCCAGCATTTT. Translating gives CASSDLGISNQPQHF.

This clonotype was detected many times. Here the CDR3 reads CASSQEAFYGYTF. The CDR3 DNA reads as TGTGCCAGCAGCCAGGAGGCTTTCTATGGCTACACCTTC. The chain has TRBV28 and TRBJ1-2; D unresolved. The CDR3 has 13 amino acids. CDR1 and CDR2 from the germline V gene are MDHEN and SYDVKM. V gave up 6 bases and J gave up 4 bases, with 12 bases separating them.

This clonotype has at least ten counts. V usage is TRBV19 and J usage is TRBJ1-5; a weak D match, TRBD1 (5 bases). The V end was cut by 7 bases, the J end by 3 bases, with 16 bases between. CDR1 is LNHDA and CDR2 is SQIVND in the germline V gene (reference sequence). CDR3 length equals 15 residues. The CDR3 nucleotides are TGTGCCAGTAAACGTTCGCAGGGCAACAATCAGCCCCAGCATTTT. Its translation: CASKRSQGNNQPQHF.